These 2 T cell receptor beta chains came from one sample sequenced in a study of CD8+CD57+ T cells in acquired aplastic anemia. Researchers used genomic DNA as the template to profile TCR beta VDJ and CDR3. From the reads, TCRdb called clonotypes with MiXCR, one entry per CDR3 protein. The sample holds roughly 81,000 distinct CDR3 sequences; around 42% are singletons and the top ten take approximately 61%. Specimen: sorted CD4+, CD8+, or CD8+CD57+ T cells (not recorded which) from PBMCs. These receptors were collected from a human donor in good health, serving as a control.

At least ten counts were recorded for this clonotype. Compared with germline, one end of the junction differs, possibly owing to a read error. The chain combines TRBV13 with TRBJ2-7; TRBD2 is a possible D gene (6 bases). CDR1 and CDR2 from the germline V gene are PRHDT and FYEKMQ (reference sequence). CDR3 length: 14 residues. The CDR3 coding sequence is TGTGCCAGCACCTTACGGGGGAGCTCCTACAAGCAGTACTTC. This codes for CASTLRGSSYKQYF.

This clonotype was seen ten or more times. The J gene is TRBJ2-1, the V gene TRBV7-6; 12 bases fit TRBD2. Germline trimming cut 1 base from V and 14 bases from J; bases unmatched to any gene: 6. Germline V lookup: CDR1 SGHVS, CDR2 FNYEAQ. This CDR3 region has 14 residues. The CDR3 sequence is CASSLESSGGAKFF. Here the CDR3 DNA reads TGTGCCAGCAGCTTAGAGTCTAGCGGGGGGGCGAAGTTCTTC.